A single sample gave rise to the 20 T cell receptor beta chains below, sequenced in a study of CD8 T cells in Susac syndrome. An amount of RNA that ranged from roughly 0.45 to 1 ug was reverse transcribed with random hexamers. TCRdb reanalysed the immunoSEQ multiplex PCR reads using MiXCR and keeps one entry per CDR3 protein. The table includes about 22,000 distinct CDR3 sequences, around 94% detected once. Specimen: CD8+ T cells from PBMCs. The receptors originated from a human donor in good health.

In this sample, this clonotype turned up once. The V gene is TRBV29-1, the J gene TRBJ2-3, with D perhaps matching TRBD2 (6 bases). Germline CDR1 is SQVTM and CDR2 is ANQGSEA. The CDR3 extends over 13 amino acids. The V gene lost 4 bases and the J gene lost 3 bases, with 11 bases spanning the gap. As DNA, the CDR3 is TGCAGCGTTGGGGGGGTTTTGACAGATACGCAGTATTTT. Protein: CSVGGVLTDTQYF.

Remarks on this clonotype: Mismatch with germline at one junction end may stem from a read error. The V and J genes are TRBV11-2 and TRBJ2-3; TRBD1 matches at 7 bases. Germline V gene data show CDR1 as SGHAT and CDR2 as FQNNGV. This CDR3 is built from 15 residues. In nucleotides, the CDR3 is TGTGCCAGCACCTTACCAGGGGGTAGTCCAGATACGCAGTATTTT. The encoded protein is CASTLPGGSPDTQYF.

DNA for the CDR3: TGTGCCAGCAGTGTGGGGCAGCCTAATAGCAATCAGCCCCAGCATTTT. The encoded protein is CASSVGQPNSNQPQHF. V is TRBV2 and J is TRBJ1-5, with D perhaps TRBD1 (5 bases). V lost 4 bases to trimming and J lost 0 bases, with 13 bases between them. This CDR3 is built from 16 residues. Germline V gene data show CDR1 as SNHLY and CDR2 as FYNNEI.

The rearrangement links TRBV29-1 to TRBJ1-3; TRBD1 is a possible D gene (6 bases). The length of the CDR3 is 14 residues. Germline V gene data show CDR1 as SQVTM and CDR2 as ANQGSEA. V lost 4 bases, J lost 0 bases, and 10 bases lay in between. The CDR3 DNA is TGCAGCGTTGTGGACAGACCCTCTGGAAACACCATATATTTT. Its protein product is CSVVDRPSGNTIYF.

The chain links TRBV7-9 to TRBJ1-3, with TRBD1 matching over 8 bases. The CDR3 runs 16 residues. The V segment lost 6 bases and the J segment 0 bases; nucleotides outside the gene matches: 7. In germline, CDR1 is SEHNR, CDR2 FQNEAQ (reference sequence). CDR3 sequence: CASSSGTGSSGNTIYF. The CDR3, as DNA: TGTGCCAGCAGTTCCGGGACAGGAAGCTCTGGAAACACCATATATTTT.

V is TRBV7-2 and J is TRBJ1-3; tentative D call: TRBD1 (6 bases). The germline V and J ends were trimmed by 4 bases and 4 bases, with 11 bases remaining between them. Looked up from germline, CDR1 is SGHTA and CDR2 is FQGNSA. The CDR3 runs 14 residues. The CDR3 loop is CASSYGTTGNTIYF. The CDR3 DNA reads as TGTGCCAGCAGCTACGGGACAACCGGAAACACCATATATTTT.

The chain has TRBV18 and TRBJ1-4; D gene ambiguous. The CDR3 totals 15 residues. The germline V gene encodes CDR1 KGHSH and CDR2 LQKENI. V shed 6 bases and J shed 0 bases, with 11 bases lying between them. CDR3 sequence (DNA): TGTGCCAGCTCCCTGACGGTTGCAACTAATGAAAAACTGTTTTTT. Its translation: CASSLTVATNEKLFF.

The chain links TRBV7-9 to TRBJ2-2, with D perhaps matching TRBD1 (5 bases). The CDR3 is 14 amino acids. Germline CDR1 and CDR2: SEHNR and FQNEAQ (reference sequence). Trimming left V 8 bases short and J 3 bases short, with 13 bases between. The CDR3 nucleotides read TGTGCCAGCTTCCGGACACCCTACACCGGGGAGCTGTTTTTT. Its translation: CASFRTPYTGELFF.

The chain joins TRBV6-2 or TRBV6-3 to TRBJ2-7; 7 bases match TRBD1. The CDR3 covers 16 residues. With 6 bases clipped from V and 3 bases from J, the junction kept 14 bases outside the gene matches. The germline CDR1 and CDR2 sequences are MNHEY and SVGEGT. This CDR3 is CASSFYRDSLYYEQYF. The CDR3 DNA reads as TGTGCCAGCAGCTTTTACCGGGACAGCCTTTACTACGAGCAGTACTTC.

The chain links TRBV7-2 to TRBJ2-7; 9 bases line up with TRBD1. CDR3 size: 16 residues. The V and J ends lost 5 bases and 2 bases, in that order; junction bases with no gene match: 10. CDR1 is SGHTA and CDR2 is FQGNSA in the germline V gene. In nucleotides, the CDR3 is TGTGCCAGCAGCCCGACGGGACAGGGCATCCCCTACGAGCAGTACTTC. This translates into CASSPTGQGIPYEQYF.

J is TRBJ1-1 and V is TRBV6-1; D perhaps matches TRBD1 (5 bases). Germline V CDR1 and CDR2: MNHNS, SASEGT. The length of the CDR3 is 16 residues. Trimming removed 5 bases at V and 7 bases at J, with 23 bases between. The CDR3 loop is CASSPSATVWISEAFF. The CDR3 coding sequence is TGTGCCAGCAGTCCATCCGCGACAGTCTGGATAAGTGAAGCTTTCTTT.

The V gene is TRBV2, the J gene TRBJ1-2; D is uncertain. There are 13 residues in the CDR3. Between the trimmed V and J ends, which lost 4 bases and 1 base, there was a span of 7 bases. From germline, CDR1 is SNHLY and CDR2 FYNNEI. The chain's CDR3 is CASSGRVNYGYTF. The CDR3 bases are TGTGCCAGCAGTGGGAGGGTTAACTATGGCTACACCTTC.

The V gene is TRBV7-6, the J gene TRBJ2-4; possibly TRBD2 for D (7 bases). V was pared by 0 bases and J by 10 bases, with 19 bases between. The CDR3 is 16 residues long. Germline loops: CDR1 SGHVS, CDR2 FNYEAQ. CDR3 residues: CASSLATFTRGGIQYF. CDR3 nucleotide sequence: TGTGCCAGCAGCTTAGCGACATTCACTAGGGGGGGGATTCAGTACTTC.

This rearrangement joins TRBV4-3 to TRBJ2-7; no clear D gene. Trimming removed 0 bases at V and 2 bases at J, with 8 bases between. CDR3 size: 14 residues. Germline values: CDR1 LGHNA, CDR2 YSLEER. CDR3 sequence reads: CASSQEWIPYEQYF. DNA for the CDR3: TGCGCCAGCAGCCAAGAGTGGATCCCCTACGAGCAGTACTTC.

The chain joins TRBV6-6 to TRBJ2-1, with D possibly matching TRBD2 (7 bases). CDR3 length equals 15 residues. Trimming took off 6 bases at V and 5 bases at J, with 17 bases between the two ends. Germline V CDR1 and CDR2: MNHNY, SVGAGI (reference sequence). The CDR3 coding sequence is TGTGCCAGCAGAAAAAGGGGGGGCGGGGACAATGAGCAGTTCTTC. This sequence encodes CASRKRGGGDNEQFF.

The CDR3 DNA reads TGCGCCAGCAGCCACGGGGGTGGGCGGGATGAAAAACTGTTTTTT. Amino acid sequence: CASSHGGGRDEKLFF. This sequence joins TRBV4-3 and TRBJ1-4, with a tentative D call TRBD1 (5 bases). The germline V and J ends were trimmed by 3 bases and 6 bases, with 14 bases remaining between them. The length of the CDR3 is 15 residues. Looked up from germline, CDR1 is LGHNA and CDR2 is YSLEER.

This chain joins TRBV5-5 and TRBJ2-1; maybe TRBD2 (5 bases). In germline, CDR1 is SGHKS, CDR2 YYEKEE (reference sequence). The CDR3 extends over 12 amino acids. Trimming stripped 4 bases from V and 7 bases from J, with 9 bases between. CDR3 loop: CASSRTENEQFF. CDR3 DNA sequence: TGTGCCAGCAGCCGGACTGAGAATGAGCAGTTCTTC. Using reference TRBV5-5 and TRBJ2-1 for the parts outside the CDR3, the full variable domain is DAGVTQSPTHLIKTRGQQVTLRCSPISGHKSVSWYQQVLGQGPQFIFQYYEKEERGRGNFPDRFSARQFPNYSSELNVNALLLGDSALYLCASSRTENEQFFGPGTRLTVL.

The rearrangement joins TRBV7-9 to TRBJ2-1, with D perhaps matching TRBD2 (5 bases). Trimming cost V 1 base and J 0 bases, with 7 bases left between them. From germline, CDR1 is SEHNR and CDR2 FQNEAQ (reference sequence). This CDR3 region has 15 residues. The DNA of the CDR3 is TGTGCCAGCAGCTTAGATGGGAGCTCCTACAATGAGCAGTTCTTC. The encoded protein is CASSLDGSSYNEQFF.

The chain couples TRBV6-2 or TRBV6-3 to TRBJ2-7; 7 nucleotides agree with TRBD2. The germline CDR1 and CDR2 sequences are MNHEY and SVGEGT. The trim removed 4 bases at V and 5 bases at J, leaving 8 bases unmatched. The CDR3 has 14 residues. The CDR3 DNA reads as TGTGCCAGCAGTTCAAGGACTAGAGCCCACGAGCAGTACTTC. It codes for CASSSRTRAHEQYF.

The CDR3: CASSHAQGSGELFF. Written as DNA, the CDR3 is TGCGCCAGCAGCCACGCGCAGGGTTCCGGGGAGCTGTTTTTT. The chain is built from TRBV4-3 and TRBJ2-2; tentatively, D is TRBD1 (5 bases). This CDR3 contains 14 residues. The V end lost 3 bases, the J end lost 6 bases, and 11 bases lay between the germline ends. Germline CDR1 reads LGHNA; CDR2 reads YSLEER.